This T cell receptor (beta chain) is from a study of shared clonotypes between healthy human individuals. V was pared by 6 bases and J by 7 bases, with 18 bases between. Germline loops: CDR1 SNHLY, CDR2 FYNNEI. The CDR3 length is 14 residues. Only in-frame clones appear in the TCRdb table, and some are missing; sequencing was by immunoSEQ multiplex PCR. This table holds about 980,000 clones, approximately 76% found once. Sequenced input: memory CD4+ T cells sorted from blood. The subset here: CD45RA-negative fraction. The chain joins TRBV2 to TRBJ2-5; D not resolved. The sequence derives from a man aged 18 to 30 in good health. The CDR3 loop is CASRSPLVGRTQYF. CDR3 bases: TGTGCCAGCAGGAGCCCCCTCGTAGGCAGGACCCAGTACTTC.